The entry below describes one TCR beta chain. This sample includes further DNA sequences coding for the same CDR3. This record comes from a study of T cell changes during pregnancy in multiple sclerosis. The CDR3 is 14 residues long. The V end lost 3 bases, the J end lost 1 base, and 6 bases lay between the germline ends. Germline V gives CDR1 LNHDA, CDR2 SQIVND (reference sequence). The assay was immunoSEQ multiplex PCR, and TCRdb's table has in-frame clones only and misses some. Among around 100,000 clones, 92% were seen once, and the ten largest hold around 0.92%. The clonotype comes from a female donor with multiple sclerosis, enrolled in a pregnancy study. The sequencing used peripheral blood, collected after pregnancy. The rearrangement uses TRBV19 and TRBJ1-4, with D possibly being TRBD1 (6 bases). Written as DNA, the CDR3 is TGTGCCAGTAGTATCAGGGGAACTAATGAAAAACTGTTTTTT. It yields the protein CASSIRGTNEKLFF. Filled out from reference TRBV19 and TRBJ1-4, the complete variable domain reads DGGITQSPKYLFRKEGQNVTLSCEQNLNHDAMYWYRQDPGQGLRLIYYSQIVNDFQKGDIAEGYSVSREKKESFPLTVTSAQKNPTAFYLCASSIRGTNEKLFFGSGTQLSVL.